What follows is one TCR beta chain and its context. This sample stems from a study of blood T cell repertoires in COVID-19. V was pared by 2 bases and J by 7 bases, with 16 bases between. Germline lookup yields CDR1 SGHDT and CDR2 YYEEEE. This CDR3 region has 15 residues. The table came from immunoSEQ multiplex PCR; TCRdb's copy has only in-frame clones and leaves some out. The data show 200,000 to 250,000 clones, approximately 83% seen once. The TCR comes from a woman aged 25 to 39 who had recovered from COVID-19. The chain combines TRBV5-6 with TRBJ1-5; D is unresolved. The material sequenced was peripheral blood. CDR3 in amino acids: CASSFGRISGQPQHF. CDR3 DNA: TGTGCCAGCAGCTTTGGCAGAATTAGCGGCCAGCCCCAGCATTTT.